This T cell receptor beta chain is drawn from a study of blood T cell repertoires in COVID-19. Study-level background: T cells, B-cell-depleted T cells, or PBMCs provided the cDNA or gDNA that served as material.

Among Cohort 3 donors, those recovered had two negative PCRs, clearance, or symptom resolution. Using immunoSEQ multiplex PCR, the repertoire was profiled, and TCRdb retains in-frame clones only, with some absent. The sample yields approximately 490,000 clones, roughly 90% seen once. Germline V gene lookup returns CDR1 LNHDA and CDR2 SQIVND (reference sequence). Trimming removed 3 bases from V and 3 bases from J, with 21 bases in between. The CDR3 covers 17 residues. The origin of this receptor is a young woman who had recovered from COVID-19. Source material: PBMCs or T cells enriched from blood (not recorded which). The rearrangement links TRBV19 to TRBJ2-7; TRBD1 is a possible D gene (6 bases). CDR3: CASSIRGQYPSLYEQYF. CDR3 DNA: TGTGCCAGTAGTATCCGCGGACAGTATCCGTCTCTCTACGAGCAGTACTTC.